A single sample is the source of the 3 T cell receptor beta chains below, sequenced in a study of beta chain features in type 1 diabetes. General study points: Moderate yet significant TCRB CDR3 shortening was seen in Type 1 diabetes patients in all four CD4+ subsets.

These receptors' targets are unknown. Expressed TCRB transcripts were sequenced because the entire RNA isolate underwent reverse transcription. The repertoire was sequenced with immunoSEQ multiplex PCR; TCRdb's copy has only in-frame clones and lacks some. The table includes some 270,000 clones, about a tenth detected once. Input material: naive CD4+ T cells from blood. Source of these receptors: a young man with type 1 diabetes.

This clone was seen a handful of times. The rearrangement links TRBV5-1 to TRBJ2-7, with TRBD1 matching 10 bases. The CDR3 consists of 15 residues. The V gene end was trimmed by 1 base and the J gene end by 4 bases; junction bases not matched to a gene: 5. Per the germline V gene, CDR1 is SGHRS and CDR2 is YFSETQ. Here the CDR3 reads CASSLIGTGAYEQYF. The CDR3 DNA reads as TGCGCCAGCAGCTTGATTGGGACAGGGGCGTACGAGCAGTACTTC. The entire variable domain, with the rest obtained from reference TRBV5-1 and TRBJ2-7, is as follows: KAGVTQTPRYLIKTRGQQVTLSCSPISGHRSVSWYQQTPGQGLQFLFEYFSETQRNKGNFPGRFSGRQFSNSRSEMNVSTLELGDSALYLCASSLIGTGAYEQYFGPGTRLTVT.

The chain carries TRBV29-1 and TRBJ2-7, with 9 bases fitting TRBD2. The CDR3 consists of 16 residues. In germline, CDR1 is SQVTM, CDR2 ANQGSEA. Trimming at V came to 4 bases and at J to 5 bases, leaving 15 bases not matched to a gene. The CDR3 DNA reads as TGCAGCGTTGCACCGCGGGGGGGCGTTGAGGTGCACGAGCAGTACTTC. It is translated as CSVAPRGGVEVHEQYF.

The V and J genes are TRBV4-2 and TRBJ2-5; D gene unclear. Germline V gene lookup returns CDR1 LGHNA and CDR2 YNFKEQ. This CDR3 contains 12 residues. Trimming pared 3 bases from V and 7 bases from J, leaving 9 bases between. CDR3 bases: TGTGCCAGCAGCCAGGTGGGCCGGACCCAGTACTTC. Translating gives CASSQVGRTQYF.